This T cell receptor (beta chain) was sequenced during a study of blood T cell repertoires in COVID-19. With V trimmed by 1 base and J by 3 bases, 6 bases remained unmatched. Germline-derived CDR1 and CDR2 are LGHNA and YSLEER. The CDR3 spans 15 residues. TCRdb keeps only in-frame clones here, not all; method: immunoSEQ multiplex PCR. Of about 63,000 clones listed, 88% are singletons. Material: peripheral blood. The TCR sequence derives from a human donor in a cohort sampled during active COVID-19. The V and J genes are TRBV4-3 and TRBJ2-7, with 7 bases fitting TRBD1. This chain's CDR3 is CASSQGQGNFYEQYF. The CDR3 coding sequence is TGCGCCAGCAGCCAAGGACAGGGAAACTTCTACGAGCAGTACTTC.